This entry describes one T cell receptor (beta chain). The sample comes from a study of T cell responses to AZD1222 COVID-19 vaccine. Here immunoSEQ multiplex PCR was the method, and the copy in TCRdb shows in-frame clones only, minus some. Of 140,000 to 150,000 clones in the sample, over 75% are singletons; the top ten hold 1.5% to 2%. Germline assignment: CDR1 SGHRS and CDR2 YFSETQ. Germline trimming cut 4 bases from V and 3 bases from J; bases unmatched to any gene: 11. The length of the CDR3 is 16 residues. The clonotype was recovered from an adult in good health. Sequenced here: peripheral blood, sampled on day 0 of AZD1222 vaccination. The gene calls are TRBV5-1 and TRBJ2-7; 9 bases map to TRBD2. The CDR3 spells CASSTRSGSLDYEQYF. CDR3 DNA: TGCGCCAGCAGCACACGTAGCGGGAGTCTGGACTACGAGCAGTACTTC.